A single sample gave rise to the 20 T cell receptor beta chains below, sequenced in a study of post-analysis software for immune sequencing data. General study points: The study found TRBV5-6, TRBV5-1 and TRBV20-1 among a few TRBV segments more frequent in patients than controls.

These receptors are not linked to any known antigen. Presence of unique molecular identifiers characterized the TCR beta cDNA libraries. In TCRdb, the PCR reads were re-called with MiXCR into one record per CDR3 protein. The table records hundreds of thousands of distinct CDR3 sequences, approximately 30% of them present only once. The source material was blood. These TCRs come from a girl aged 5-17 years with multiple sclerosis.

This clonotype was detected a few times. This chain links TRBV6-2 or TRBV6-3 with TRBJ2-1, with TRBD2 identical over 14 bases. After removal of 10 bases from V and 3 bases from J, the junction contained 17 bases not matched to a gene. This CDR3 is 19 amino acids long. From germline, CDR1 is MNHEY and CDR2 SVGEGT. Here the CDR3 reads CATKVRGLAGGLYYNEQFF. CDR3 nucleotides: TGTGCCACCAAGGTCCGCGGACTAGCGGGAGGCCTGTACTACAATGAGCAGTTCTTC.

The chain's CDR3 is CASSPDASSYEQYF. The CDR3 region has the DNA TGCGCCAGCAGCCCGGACGCGAGCTCCTACGAGCAGTACTTC. The V and J genes are TRBV5-1 and TRBJ2-7; D ambiguous. The CDR3 loop spans 14 amino acids. Germline V gene sequence: CDR1 SGHRS, CDR2 YFSETQ. V was cut by 4 bases and J by 0 bases, with 11 bases left in between.

V usage is TRBV27 and J usage is TRBJ1-5, with 8 bases fitting TRBD1. Germline V gives CDR1 MNHEY, CDR2 SMNVEV (reference sequence). After removal of 3 bases from V and 7 bases from J, the junction contained 5 bases not matched to a gene. This CDR3 spans 14 amino acids. In nucleotides, the CDR3 is TGTGCCAGCAGTTTGGACAGGGATAACCAGCCCCAGCATTTT. This gives the protein CASSLDRDNQPQHF.

The V and J genes are TRBV7-2 and TRBJ2-1, with D tentatively TRBD1 or TRBD2 (6 bases each). The germline V and J ends were trimmed by 4 bases and 9 bases, with 13 bases remaining between them. The CDR3 is 13 amino acids. Germline V gene sequence: CDR1 SGHTA, CDR2 FQGNSA. The CDR3 loop reads CASSSSTGAEQFF. For the CDR3, the DNA is TGTGCCAGCAGCTCCTCAACGGGGGCTGAGCAGTTCTTC.

This clonotype was seen just once. This chain uses TRBV7-9 with TRBJ1-2; 7 positions agree with TRBD1. Germline CDR1 is SEHNR and CDR2 is FQNEAQ (reference sequence). V dropped 3 bases and J dropped 4; count of bases not matched to a gene: 5. CDR3 length: 14 residues. The CDR3 bases are TGTGCCAGCAGCTTCCCAGGGGGTTCCTATGGCTACACCTTC. It translates to CASSFPGGSYGYTF.

This chain connects TRBV27 to TRBJ2-1; 10 bases are a match to TRBD2. This CDR3 comprises 14 residues. V lost 4 bases, J lost 8 bases, and 5 bases stayed unmatched. CDR1 MNHEY and CDR2 SMNVEV come from the germline V gene (reference sequence). CDR3 loop: CASSSSGGGDEQFF. CDR3 coding DNA: TGTGCCAGCAGTTCTAGCGGGGGAGGGGATGAGCAGTTCTTC.

The rearrangement uses TRBV7-9 and TRBJ2-1; the match to TRBD1 covers 9 bases. The CDR3 runs to 16 residues. V lost 5 bases to trimming and J lost 4 bases; unmatched junction nucleotides: 9. Germline V CDR1 and CDR2: SEHNR, FQNEAQ (reference sequence). The CDR3 loop reads CASSIPRDRDYNEQFF. In DNA form, the CDR3 reads TGTGCCAGCAGCATCCCCCGGGACAGGGATTACAATGAGCAGTTCTTC. The full variable domain, its missing parts supplied by reference TRBV7-9 and TRBJ2-1, is DTGVSQNPRHKITKRGQNVTFRCDPISEHNRLYWYRQTLGQGPEFLTYFQNEAQLEKSRLLSDRFSAERPKGSFSTLEIQRTEQGDSAMYLCASSIPRDRDYNEQFFGPGTRLTVL.

This clonotype was counted a few times. The chain uses TRBV12-3 or TRBV12-4 and TRBJ2-7; TRBD1 matches 7 bases. CDR3 length: 13 residues. After removal of 5 bases from V and 6 bases from J, the junction contained 7 bases not matched to a gene. CDR3 loop: CASSLLTGTEQYF. DNA for the CDR3: TGTGCCAGCAGTCTCTTGACAGGGACCGAGCAGTACTTC.

This clonotype was seen a few times. The chain recombines TRBV13 with TRBJ2-5; 8 nucleotides line up with TRBD2. The CDR3 runs 15 residues. Germline-derived CDR1 and CDR2 are PRHDT and FYEKMQ (reference sequence). J was trimmed by 0 bases and V by 5 bases; bases with no gene match: 5. As DNA, the CDR3 is TGTGCCAGCAGCCCAGCGGGGGTCTACCAAGAGACCCAGTACTTC. It codes for CASSPAGVYQETQYF.

This clonotype was counted at least ten times. The J gene is TRBJ2-7, the V gene TRBV7-2; no clear D gene. The CDR3 runs to 15 residues. Per the germline V gene, CDR1 is SGHTA and CDR2 is FQGNSA. Trimming pared 1 base from V and 1 base from J, leaving 11 bases between. The CDR3 reads CASSLDGIISYEQYF. The CDR3 DNA follows: TGTGCCAGCAGCTTAGATGGCATCATTTCCTACGAGCAGTACTTC.

At least ten counts were recorded for this clonotype. This chain links TRBV10-3 with TRBJ2-7; perhaps TRBD2 as D (6 bases). Trimming removed 2 bases from V and 1 base from J, with 9 bases in between. CDR3 length: 14 residues. CDR1 is ENHRY and CDR2 is SYGVKD in the germline V gene. In nucleotides, the CDR3 is TGTGCCATCAGTGAGACGACTAGTTCCTACGAGCAGTACTTC. This gives the protein CAISETTSSYEQYF.

This clonotype was detected a few times. V and J are TRBV5-5 and TRBJ1-5; a possible D gene is TRBD1 (6 bases). Trimming took 0 bases from V and 8 from J, leaving 12 bases between them. This CDR3 is 14 amino acids long. The germline gives CDR1 SGHKS, CDR2 YYEKEE (reference sequence). The DNA of the CDR3 is TGTGCCAGCAGCTTGGGGGGGCCAAGTAAGCCCCAGCATTTT. Encoded protein: CASSLGGPSKPQHF.

This clonotype appeared a few times. The chain links TRBV20-1 to TRBJ2-3, with TRBD2 matching over 16 bases. CDR3 length: 18 residues. Germline CDR1 and CDR2: DFQATT and SNEGSKA (reference sequence). V was pared by 5 bases and J by 3 bases, with 11 bases of the junction left unmatched. CDR3 region: CSAEPGLAGGPMTDTQYF. CDR3 DNA sequence: TGCAGTGCTGAACCGGGACTAGCGGGAGGGCCGATGACAGATACGCAGTATTTT.

CDR3 amino acids: CASSGTGRAAYGYTF. In DNA, the CDR3 is TGTGCCAGCAGCGGGACAGGGCGCGCGGCCTATGGCTACACCTTC. This chain joins TRBV7-9 and TRBJ1-2, with 9 bases matching TRBD1. Looked up from germline, CDR1 is SEHNR and CDR2 is FQNEAQ (reference sequence). The trim removed 5 bases at V and 4 bases at J, leaving 8 bases unmatched. This CDR3 is 15 amino acids long.

The chain is built from TRBV12-3 or TRBV12-4 and TRBJ2-1, with D unclear. The V end lost 3 bases, the J end lost 1 base, and 4 bases lay between the germline ends. There are 13 residues in the CDR3. This chain's CDR3 is CASSFLSYNEQFF. As DNA, the CDR3 is TGTGCCAGCAGTTTCTTATCCTACAATGAGCAGTTCTTC.

CDR3 in DNA: TGCAGTGCTGAGAGGACTAGCGGGAGCTACGAGCAGTACTTC. Its translation is CSAERTSGSYEQYF. The chain recombines TRBV20-1 with TRBJ2-4; 13 nucleotides match TRBD2. The closer fit of TRBJ2-7 to the DNA end suggests the J call may be wrong. The CDR3 covers 14 residues. Germline V gene lookup returns CDR1 DFQATT and CDR2 SNEGSKA (reference sequence).

This clonotype was seen only a few times. The chain joins TRBV10-3 to TRBJ2-7; no reliable D call. The germline V gene encodes CDR1 ENHRY and CDR2 SYGVKD. CDR3 length equals 14 residues. The germline V and J ends were trimmed by 2 bases and 6 bases, with 14 bases remaining between them. This chain's CDR3 is CAISEPSLTREQYF. The CDR3 DNA sequence: TGTGCCATCAGTGAGCCCTCTCTTACCCGCGAGCAGTACTTC.

The rearrangement links TRBV29-1 to TRBJ2-7; D call uncertain. This CDR3 contains 13 residues. The V and J ends lost 0 bases and 1 base respectively, with 7 bases between them. CDR1 and CDR2 (germline): SQVTM, ANQGSEA. The CDR3 reads CSVEDPYSYEQYF. DNA of the CDR3: TGCAGCGTTGAAGATCCCTATTCCTACGAGCAGTACTTC.

This chain joins TRBV29-1 and TRBJ2-7; D may be TRBD1 or TRBD2 (5 bases each). The CDR3 is made up of 13 amino acids. V lost 3 bases, J lost 3 bases, and 12 bases lay in between. Germline V CDR1 and CDR2: SQVTM, ANQGSEA. The CDR3 DNA reads as TGCAGCGTTGACGGGGACGGAGGCTACGAGCAGTACTTC. Encoded protein: CSVDGDGGYEQYF.

The chain employs TRBV7-7 and TRBJ2-1; TRBD2 aligns across 7 bases. The germline CDR1 and CDR2 sequences are SSHAT and FNYEAQ (reference sequence). The J segment lost 0 bases and the V segment lost 2 bases, leaving 10 bases of the junction unmatched. The CDR3 spans 18 residues. CDR3 residues: CASSLSEGRGGSYNEQFF. The CDR3 DNA sequence: TGTGCCAGCAGCTTATCAGAAGGGAGGGGCGGCTCCTACAATGAGCAGTTCTTC.